The 14 T cell receptor beta chains below all came from one sample that was sequenced in a study of blood T cell repertoires in COVID-19. Data came from immunoSEQ multiplex PCR; TCRdb stores just in-frame clones and leaves some out. The repertoire consists of more than 300,000 clones, with around 90% occurring once and the leading ten covering around 1.2%. Sequenced sample: PBMCs or T cells enriched from blood (not recorded which). These TCRs come from a woman aged 18-35 years who had recovered from COVID-19.

This clone was seen a handful of times. The chain recombines TRBV28 with TRBJ1-1; 7 bases line up with TRBD1. CDR3 length equals 12 residues. Germline CDR1 and CDR2: MDHEN and SYDVKM. J lost 5 bases, V lost 7 bases, and 4 bases had no gene match. The CDR3 loop is CASIPRGTEAFF. Written as DNA, the CDR3 is TGTGCCAGCATTCCCAGGGGGACTGAAGCTTTCTTT.

In DNA form, the CDR3 reads TGTGCCAGCAACACTGCGGGGGGCGGTTCTGGAAACACCATATATTTT. Protein sequence: CASNTAGGGSGNTIYF. This chain links TRBV28 with TRBJ1-3; D might be TRBD1 (6 bases). V was clipped by 7 bases and J by 1 base, with 17 bases between them. Germline assignment: CDR1 MDHEN and CDR2 SYDVKM. This CDR3 has 16 amino acids.

The chain has TRBV30 and TRBJ1-2; D gene unclear. V lost 5 bases, J lost 7 bases, and 14 bases lay in between. CDR1 and CDR2 (germline): GTSNPN, SVGIG (reference sequence). This CDR3 is built from 12 residues. DNA of the CDR3: TGTGCCTGGGCCGATCGGGAGGTTGGCTACACCTTC. It is translated as CAWADREVGYTF.

V usage is TRBV5-6 and J usage is TRBJ2-3; 7 bases are shared with TRBD1. CDR3 length equals 16 residues. In germline, CDR1 is SGHDT, CDR2 YYEEEE. With 0 bases clipped from V and 1 base from J, the junction kept 5 bases outside the gene matches. The CDR3 nucleotides read TGTGCCAGCAGCTTGGTCCCGGACAGGCGCACAGATACGCAGTATTTT. Protein product: CASSLVPDRRTDTQYF.

The rearrangement joins TRBV5-6 to TRBJ1-4; 9 nucleotides match TRBD1. CDR3 length equals 16 residues. Germline CDR1 reads SGHDT; CDR2 reads YYEEEE. V was clipped by 3 bases and J by 2 bases; unmatched bases: 5. The CDR3 sequence: CASSYRGRPTNEKLFF. CDR3 in DNA: TGTGCCAGCAGCTACAGGGGGCGCCCCACTAATGAAAAACTGTTTTTT.

This clone was seen only once. CDR3 protein: CASSLDSNSPLHF. CDR3 in DNA: TGTGCCAGCAGCCTGGACAGCAATTCACCCCTCCACTTT. The chain carries TRBV4-2 and TRBJ1-6; possibly TRBD1 for D (6 bases). Germline lookup yields CDR1 LGHNA and CDR2 YNFKEQ. The CDR3 runs 13 residues. Trimming pared 4 bases from V and 7 bases from J, leaving 8 bases between.

The chain uses TRBV9 and TRBJ1-1, with 7 bases matching TRBD1. The CDR3 runs to 16 residues. Germline V gene lookup returns CDR1 SGDLS and CDR2 YYNGEE. The V and J ends lost 0 bases and 4 bases, in that order; junction bases with no gene match: 9. CDR3 residues: CASSVATGGTVTEAFF. The CDR3 DNA sequence: TGTGCCAGCAGCGTAGCTACGGGGGGGACAGTCACTGAAGCTTTCTTT.

This clone was seen a few times. This chain links TRBV12-5 with TRBJ2-1; TRBD1 is a possible D gene (6 bases). This CDR3 has 15 amino acids. Trimming removed 2 bases at V and 1 base at J, with 9 bases between. Per germline, CDR1 LGHNT and CDR2 FRNRAP. For the CDR3, the DNA is TGTGCTAGTGGTTTGTTGCAGGGGTCCTACAATGAGCAGTTCTTC. It is translated as CASGLLQGSYNEQFF.

This chain uses TRBV29-1 with TRBJ2-6; the match to TRBD1 covers 9 bases. J lost 0 bases, V lost 7 bases, and 10 bases had no gene match. The CDR3 sequence is 17 residues long. In germline, CDR1 is SQVTM, CDR2 ANQGSEA. The CDR3 DNA reads TGCAGCGCTGCACAGGGGGCGGATGTCTCTGGGGCCAACGTCCTGACTTTC. Its protein product is CSAAQGADVSGANVLTF.

The rearrangement links TRBV2 to TRBJ1-1; 10 bases align to TRBD1. V lost 6 bases, J lost 1 base, and 2 bases stayed unmatched. The CDR3 spans 14 residues. Per the germline V gene, CDR1 is SNHLY and CDR2 is FYNNEI. CDR3 DNA sequence: TGTGCCAGCAGGTGGACAGGGGGGAACACTGAAGCTTTCTTT. It specifies CASRWTGGNTEAFF.

The chain carries TRBV2 and TRBJ2-5; 9 bases are a match to TRBD2. The V segment lost 2 bases and the J segment 3 bases; nucleotides outside the gene matches: 4. There are 15 residues in the CDR3. The germline V gene has CDR1 SNHLY and CDR2 FYNNEI. In DNA form, the CDR3 reads TGTGCCAGCAGTGAAACCAGACTAGCGGAAGAGACCCAGTACTTC. Protein sequence: CASSETRLAEETQYF.

This chain uses TRBV6-5 with TRBJ1-2; D possibly corresponds to TRBD1 (6 bases). Trimming removed 6 bases at V and 7 bases at J, with 15 bases between. This CDR3 contains 13 residues. Looked up from germline, CDR1 is MNHEY and CDR2 is SVGAGI. CDR3 sequence (DNA): TGTGCCAGCAGATCCACAGGGCGCGCTGGCTACACCTTC. It encodes CASRSTGRAGYTF.

This sequence joins TRBV29-1 and TRBJ2-2; no clear D gene. Trimming removed 5 bases from V and 1 base from J, with 5 bases in between. Germline assignment: CDR1 SQVTM and CDR2 ANQGSEA. There are 12 residues in the CDR3. The CDR3 here is CSVTENTGELFF. Written as DNA, the CDR3 is TGCAGCGTTACTGAGAACACCGGGGAGCTGTTTTTT.

This sequence joins TRBV27 and TRBJ2-1; TRBD2 agrees at 10 bases. The CDR3 length is 16 residues. CDR1 is MNHEY and CDR2 is SMNVEV in the germline V gene (reference sequence). Trimming removed 8 bases from V and 5 bases from J; junction bases left unmatched: 12. Here the CDR3 reads CASFSQGAGGDNEQFF. For the CDR3, the DNA is TGTGCCAGCTTTAGCCAGGGAGCGGGGGGGGACAATGAGCAGTTCTTC.